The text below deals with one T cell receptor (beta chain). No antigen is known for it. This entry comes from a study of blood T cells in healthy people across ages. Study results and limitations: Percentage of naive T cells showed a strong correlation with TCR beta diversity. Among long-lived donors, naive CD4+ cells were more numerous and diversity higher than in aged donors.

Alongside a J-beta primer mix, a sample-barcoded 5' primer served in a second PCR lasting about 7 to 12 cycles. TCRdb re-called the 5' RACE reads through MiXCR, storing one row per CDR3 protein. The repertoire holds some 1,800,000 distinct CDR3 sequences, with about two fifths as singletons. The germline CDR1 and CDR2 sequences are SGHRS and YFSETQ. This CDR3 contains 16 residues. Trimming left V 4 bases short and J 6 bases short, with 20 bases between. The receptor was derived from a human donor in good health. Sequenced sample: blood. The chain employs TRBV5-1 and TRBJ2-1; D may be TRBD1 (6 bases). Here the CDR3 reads CASSLGETGQSNEQFF. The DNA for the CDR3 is TGCGCCAGCAGCCTTGGGGAAACAGGGCAAAGCAATGAGCAGTTCTTC.